This T cell receptor beta chain was identified in a study of blood T cell repertoires in COVID-19. Clones were read by immunoSEQ multiplex PCR, and TCRdb kept only the in-frame ones, dropping some. The data contain 230,000 or so clones, 86% of them singletons. This clone has only a few counts. The CDR3 runs 15 residues. With 2 bases removed from V and 3 bases from J, the gap between germline ends came to 14 bases. Germline V gene data show CDR1 as MNHEY and CDR2 as SMNVEV (reference sequence). Sequencing was carried out using PBMCs or T cells enriched from blood (not recorded which). The TCR comes from a woman between 35 and 50 years old with acute COVID-19. This sequence joins TRBV27 and TRBJ2-7; D is possibly TRBD2 (6 bases). This CDR3 is CASSLVGDWRYEQYF. The CDR3 nucleotides read TGTGCCAGCAGTTTAGTGGGGGACTGGCGCTACGAGCAGTACTTC.